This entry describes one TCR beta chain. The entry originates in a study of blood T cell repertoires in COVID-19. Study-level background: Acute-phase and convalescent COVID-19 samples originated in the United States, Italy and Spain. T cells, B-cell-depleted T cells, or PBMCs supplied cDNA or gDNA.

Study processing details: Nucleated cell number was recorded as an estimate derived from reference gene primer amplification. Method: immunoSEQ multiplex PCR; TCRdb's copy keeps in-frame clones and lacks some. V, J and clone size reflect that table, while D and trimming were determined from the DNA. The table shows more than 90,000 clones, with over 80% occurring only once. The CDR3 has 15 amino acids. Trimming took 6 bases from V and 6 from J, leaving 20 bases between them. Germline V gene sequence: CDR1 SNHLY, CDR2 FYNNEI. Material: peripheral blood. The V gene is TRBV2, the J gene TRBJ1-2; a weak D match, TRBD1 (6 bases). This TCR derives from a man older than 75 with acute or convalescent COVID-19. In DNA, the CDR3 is TGTGCCAGCAGCCGATACAGGGAAAGGAGCGATGGCTACACCTTC. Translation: CASSRYRERSDGYTF.